A single sample gave rise to the 17 T cell receptor beta chains below, sequenced in a study of T cell clones after liver transplantation. Produced via immunoSEQ multiplex PCR; TCRdb's table is partial and in-frame only. Of more than 15,000 clones detected, roughly 88% appear once; the ten largest clones hold 10% to 15%. This specimen consisted of CD8+ T cells from blood, obtained before liver transplant. The receptors originated from a human donor who received a liver transplant.

The genes are TRBV15 and TRBJ1-2; no clear D gene. Trimming took off 1 base at V and 4 bases at J, with 10 bases between the two ends. Germline values: CDR1 LNHNV, CDR2 YYDKDF (reference sequence). The CDR3 runs to 14 residues. The DNA for the CDR3 is TGTGCCACCAGCAGAGTGGGGAGCCTCTATGGCTACACCTTC. It yields the protein CATSRVGSLYGYTF.

The genes are TRBV7-6 and TRBJ2-1; possibly TRBD2 for D (6 bases). V lost 4 bases and J lost 4, with 8 bases in between. The CDR3 covers 13 residues. Germline CDR1 SGHVS, CDR2 FNYEAQ. CDR3 nucleotide sequence: TGTGCCAGCAGCTCGGGACTTTACAATGAGCAGTTCTTC. Its translation: CASSSGLYNEQFF.

The chain uses TRBV13 and TRBJ1-1, with 7 bases identical to TRBD1. This CDR3 comprises 14 residues. The junction had 3 bases not matched to a gene; V was cut back by 0 bases and J by 5 bases. Germline CDR1 and CDR2: PRHDT and FYEKMQ (reference sequence). CDR3 region: CASSLGEGATEAFF. In DNA, the CDR3 is TGTGCCAGCAGCTTAGGAGAGGGGGCGACTGAAGCTTTCTTT.

The chain couples TRBV29-1 to TRBJ2-3; D possibly uses TRBD1 or TRBD2 (5 bases each). The CDR3 loop spans 11 amino acids. Germline V gives CDR1 SQVTM, CDR2 ANQGSEA. V lost 7 bases, J lost 0 bases, and 5 bases lay in between. The CDR3 DNA reads TGCAGCGGGGACAGCACAGATACGCAGTATTTT. The encoded protein is CSGDSTDTQYF.

The CDR3: CASSSGPGGDTQYF. The CDR3 nucleotides are TGTGCCAGCAGTTCGGGACCGGGAGGAGATACGCAGTATTTT. This rearrangement joins TRBV27 to TRBJ2-3; 7 nucleotides align to TRBD2. The CDR3 runs 14 residues. With 4 bases clipped from V and 5 bases from J, the junction kept 6 bases outside the gene matches. Germline V CDR1 and CDR2: MNHEY, SMNVEV (reference sequence).

The rearrangement links TRBV5-1 to TRBJ1-3; no reliable D call. The CDR3 totals 16 residues. Trimming left V 3 bases short and J 1 base short, with 14 bases between. The germline V gene has CDR1 SGHRS and CDR2 YFSETQ. CDR3 amino acids: CASSSPDGFSGNTIYF. The CDR3 DNA sequence: TGCGCCAGCAGCTCCCCGGACGGTTTTTCTGGAAACACCATATATTTT. The full variable domain, with the rest looked up from reference TRBV5-1 and TRBJ1-3, is KAGVTQTPRYLIKTRGQQVTLSCSPISGHRSVSWYQQTPGQGLQFLFEYFSETQRNKGNFPGRFSGRQFSNSRSEMNVSTLELGDSALYLCASSSPDGFSGNTIYFGEGSWLTVV.

The V call is TRBV6-1, the J call TRBJ2-7; D is tentatively TRBD1 or TRBD2 (5 bases each). V lost 6 bases and J 2 bases, leaving 8 bases between the germline ends. CDR1 is MNHNS, CDR2 SASEGT, per germline. CDR3 length equals 12 residues. The CDR3 reads CASRGTAYEQYF. CDR3 in DNA: TGTGCCAGCAGGGGGACGGCCTACGAGCAGTACTTC.

This clone appeared a single time. V and J are TRBV19 and TRBJ1-1; D not certain. Trimming removed 4 bases from V and 4 bases from J, with 16 bases in between. This CDR3 is built from 15 residues. The germline V gene encodes CDR1 LNHDA and CDR2 SQIVND (reference sequence). This chain's CDR3 is CASSNLGRRGTEAFF. The CDR3, as DNA: TGTGCCAGTAGTAACCTAGGGCGTCGAGGCACTGAAGCTTTCTTT.

The V gene is TRBV4-1, the J gene TRBJ2-2, with a tentative D call TRBD1 (6 bases). The CDR3 is made up of 15 amino acids. Trimming pared 1 base from V and 6 bases from J, leaving 12 bases between. Germline CDR1 reads MGHRA; CDR2 reads YSYEKL. Here the CDR3 reads CASSQVLQGSGELFF. In nucleotides, the CDR3 is TGCGCCAGCAGCCAAGTCTTGCAGGGGTCCGGGGAGCTGTTTTTT.

This chain joins TRBV5-5 and TRBJ2-7, with D hard to call. The CDR3 runs to 12 residues. Trimming took off 2 bases at V and 2 bases at J, with 5 bases between the two ends. Germline V gene data show CDR1 as SGHKS and CDR2 as YYEKEE (reference sequence). CDR3: CASSFLTYEQYF. For the CDR3, the DNA is TGTGCCAGCAGCTTTTTGACCTACGAGCAGTACTTC.

The V gene is TRBV4-1, the J gene TRBJ2-7; TRBD2 agrees at 11 bases. This CDR3 has 14 amino acids. Germline CDR1 is MGHRA and CDR2 is YSYEKL. The V gene end was trimmed by 4 bases and the J gene end by 4 bases; junction bases not matched to a gene: 3. CDR3 nucleotide sequence: TGCGCCAGCAGCCCCGGGACTAGCGGTTACGAGCAGTACTTC. Amino acids: CASSPGTSGYEQYF.

V gene TRBV5-1 combines with J gene TRBJ1-2; D is unresolved. The CDR3 extends over 16 amino acids. V was trimmed by 1 base and J by 3 bases, leaving 16 bases between them. The V gene's germline CDR1 is SGHRS and CDR2 YFSETQ. The CDR3 region is CASSLTPWTRDYGYTF. The CDR3 DNA is TGCGCCAGCAGCTTGACTCCTTGGACCCGGGACTATGGCTACACCTTC.

V is TRBV28 and J is TRBJ2-5, with a tentative D call TRBD1 (6 bases). The CDR3 totals 16 residues. V gave up 8 bases and J gave up 4 bases, with 23 bases separating them. CDR1 and CDR2 (germline): MDHEN, SYDVKM. The CDR3 DNA follows: TGTGCCAGCGCTTTAGGGGTAGGGGGAAAGGGAGAGACCCAGTACTTC. Translation: CASALGVGGKGETQYF.

The J gene is TRBJ2-3, the V gene TRBV7-8; possibly TRBD2 for D (6 bases). Trimming took 1 base from V and 4 from J, leaving 6 bases between them. This CDR3 comprises 13 residues. Per the germline V gene, CDR1 is SGHVS and CDR2 is FQNEAQ. The CDR3 DNA is TGTGCCAGCAGCTTAGGGGGGGCAGATACGCAGTATTTT. As protein: CASSLGGADTQYF.

The CDR3 DNA follows: TGTGCCAGTACAGGGGGCCTCGTCAATGAGCAGTTCTTC. It yields the protein CASTGGLVNEQFF. The chain links TRBV19 to TRBJ2-1, with 8 bases fitting TRBD1. The germline gives CDR1 LNHDA, CDR2 SQIVND (reference sequence). This CDR3 contains 13 residues. J gave up 6 bases and V 7 bases, and 5 bases lay outside the gene matches.

This chain connects TRBV7-9 to TRBJ2-5; D gene uncertain. The length of the CDR3 is 11 residues. V lost 4 bases, J lost 4 bases, and 4 bases lay in between. Germline V gene data show CDR1 as SEHNR and CDR2 as FQNEAQ (reference sequence). The chain's CDR3 is CASSSGETQYF. CDR3 sequence (DNA): TGTGCCAGCAGCTCCGGAGAGACCCAGTACTTC.

The chain recombines TRBV2 with TRBJ2-1, with 8 bases identical to TRBD2. The V and J ends lost 4 bases and 4 bases, in that order; junction bases with no gene match: 9. The CDR3 covers 16 residues. CDR1 is SNHLY and CDR2 is FYNNEI in the germline V gene. CDR3 DNA sequence: TGTGCCAGCAGTGGAGTCGGAACTAGCGGATACAATGAGCAGTTCTTC. It specifies CASSGVGTSGYNEQFF.